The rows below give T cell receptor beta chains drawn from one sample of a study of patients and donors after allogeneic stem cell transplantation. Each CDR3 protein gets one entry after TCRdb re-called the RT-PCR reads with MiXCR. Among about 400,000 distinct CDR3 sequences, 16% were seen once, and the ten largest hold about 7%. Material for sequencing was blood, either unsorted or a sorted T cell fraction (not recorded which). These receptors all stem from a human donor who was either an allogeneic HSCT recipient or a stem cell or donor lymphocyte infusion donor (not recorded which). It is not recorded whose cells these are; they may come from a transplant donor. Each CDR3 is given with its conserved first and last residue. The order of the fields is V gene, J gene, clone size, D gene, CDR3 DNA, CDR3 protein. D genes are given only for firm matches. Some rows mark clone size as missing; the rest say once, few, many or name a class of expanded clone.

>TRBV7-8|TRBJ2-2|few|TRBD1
TGTGCCAGCAGCTCCAGACAGGGGATGGCGAACACCGGGGAGCTGTTTTTT
CASSSRQGMANTGELFF
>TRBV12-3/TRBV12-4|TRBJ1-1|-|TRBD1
TGTGCCAGCAGACATACAGGGGGTGGGACTGAAGCTTTCTTT
CASRHTGGGTEAFF
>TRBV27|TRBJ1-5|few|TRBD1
TGTGCCAGCAGTTTAGAGGGGGCTTTCAATCAGCCCCAGCATTTT
CASSLEGAFNQPQHF
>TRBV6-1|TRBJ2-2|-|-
TGTGCCATCCTCGGAGACCACACCGGGGAGCTGTTTTTT
CAILGDHTGELFF
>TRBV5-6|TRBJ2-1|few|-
TGTGCCAGCAGCTGGAGTCCGGGAAACTCCTACAATGAGCAGTTCTTC
CASSWSPGNSYNEQFF
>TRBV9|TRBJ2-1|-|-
TGTGCCAGCAGCCCCCTGGCAGGACGCAATGAGCAGTTCTTC
CASSPLAGRNEQFF
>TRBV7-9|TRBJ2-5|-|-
TGTGCCAGCAGCCCCGGAGGAGTGCCGGTGACCCAGTACTTC
CASSPGGVPVTQYF
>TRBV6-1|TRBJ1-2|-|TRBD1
TGTGCCAGCAGTGGGGCAGGGGGCAACTATGGCTACACCTTC
CASSGAGGNYGYTF
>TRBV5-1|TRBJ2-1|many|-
TGCGCCAGCAGCTCGACATCAAGCTCCTACAATGAGCAGTTCTTC
CASSSTSSSYNEQFF
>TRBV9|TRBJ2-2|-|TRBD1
TGTGCCAGCAGCTTTCCCAGCCGGGACAGAAACACCGGGGAGCTGTTTTTT
CASSFPSRDRNTGELFF
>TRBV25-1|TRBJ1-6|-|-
TGTGCCAGCAGTGATGGGGCCTTCAGCAGTAATTCACCCCTCCACTTT
CASSDGAFSSNSPLHF
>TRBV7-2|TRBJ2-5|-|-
TGTGCCAGCAGCTCCCTCCCCCCAGAGACCCAGTACTTC
CASSSLPPETQYF